What follows are 26 T cell receptor beta chains derived from one specimen sequenced in a study of blood T cell repertoires in COVID-19. TCRdb keeps only in-frame clones here, not all; method: immunoSEQ multiplex PCR. The table shows approximately 180,000 clones, with 75% to 95% occurring only once. What was sequenced was peripheral blood. These receptors were collected from a man aged 45-65 years with acute or convalescent COVID-19.

The J gene is TRBJ2-3, the V gene TRBV7-9; 10 positions agree with TRBD1. The CDR3 is 15 residues long. V was pared by 2 bases and J by 6 bases, with 5 bases of the junction left unmatched. Germline-derived CDR1 and CDR2 are SEHNR and FQNEAQ (reference sequence). CDR3 in amino acids: CASSLTGTGVDTQYF. Written as DNA, the CDR3 is TGTGCCAGCAGCTTAACCGGGACAGGGGTGGATACGCAGTATTTT.

The chain has TRBV18 and TRBJ2-1; 7 bases map to TRBD2. V lost 2 bases, J lost 7 bases, and 8 bases stayed unmatched. The germline gives CDR1 KGHSH, CDR2 LQKENI. This CDR3 has 15 amino acids. The CDR3 sequence is CASSPMWEGRNEQFF. The CDR3 coding sequence is TGTGCCAGCTCACCAATGTGGGAGGGAAGAAATGAGCAGTTCTTC.

V gene TRBV10-3 combines with J gene TRBJ1-6; TRBD1 is a possible D gene (5 bases). This CDR3 has 15 residues. Germline V gene data show CDR1 as ENHRY and CDR2 as SYGVKD. V dropped 0 bases and J dropped 6 bases, with 9 bases sitting between them. The CDR3 DNA is TGTGCCATCAGTGAGTCGGGGGGAGGTAATTCACCCCTCCACTTT. It yields the protein CAISESGGGNSPLHF.

V gene TRBV6-5 combines with J gene TRBJ1-2; 8 bases are shared with TRBD1. The CDR3 contains 14 residues. The ends lost 5 bases at V and 3 bases at J; junction bases unmatched: 5. Looked up from germline, CDR1 is MNHEY and CDR2 is SVGAGI. CDR3 in DNA: TGTGCCAGCAGTAAGACAGGGGTGGACTATGGCTACACCTTC. It encodes CASSKTGVDYGYTF.

This chain links TRBV28 with TRBJ1-3, with D perhaps matching TRBD1 (5 bases). Between the trimmed V and J ends, which lost 8 bases and 1 base, there was a span of 12 bases. The CDR3 spans 14 residues. Germline V gene lookup returns CDR1 MDHEN and CDR2 SYDVKM. The CDR3 DNA reads as TGTGCCAGCTGGGCGGGGGGATCTGGAAACACCATATATTTT. Amino acid sequence: CASWAGGSGNTIYF.

V is TRBV7-9 and J is TRBJ2-7; 11 bases are a match to TRBD2. Germline loops: CDR1 SEHNR, CDR2 FQNEAQ (reference sequence). V was clipped by 6 bases and J by 4 bases; unmatched bases: 8. The CDR3 runs 15 residues. CDR3 protein: CASSSTSGSGYEQYF. As DNA, the CDR3 is TGTGCCAGCAGTTCCACTAGCGGGAGCGGATACGAGCAGTACTTC. Full variable domain (rest looked up from reference TRBV7-9 and TRBJ2-7): DTGVSQNPRHKITKRGQNVTFRCDPISEHNRLYWYRQTLGQGPEFLTYFQNEAQLEKSRLLSDRFSAERPKGSFSTLEIQRTEQGDSAMYLCASSSTSGSGYEQYFGPGTRLTVT.

The CDR3 DNA is TGTGCTAGTGCCCCTGGAGGGGGGGTGGGACAGCCCCAGCATTTT. Translation gives CASAPGGGVGQPQHF. V usage is TRBV12-5 and J usage is TRBJ1-5; D may be TRBD1 (6 bases). This CDR3 is built from 15 residues. V lost 7 bases and J lost 7, with 20 bases in between. Germline-derived CDR1 and CDR2 are LGHNT and FRNRAP.

This sequence joins TRBV6-1 and TRBJ2-3, with a tentative D call TRBD1 (6 bases). This CDR3 is built from 15 residues. Germline V lookup: CDR1 MNHNS, CDR2 SASEGT. V lost 2 bases and J lost 4, with 13 bases in between. In DNA, the CDR3 is TGTGCCAGCAGTGAACCCATGAGGGGGTCAGATACGCAGTATTTT. Translating gives CASSEPMRGSDTQYF.

This rearrangement joins TRBV7-9 to TRBJ2-2; the D gene is possibly TRBD1 (5 bases). Germline loops: CDR1 SEHNR, CDR2 FQNEAQ (reference sequence). V lost 4 bases and J lost 3, with 15 bases in between. The CDR3 runs to 16 residues. The CDR3: CASSSPIRVYTGELFF. The CDR3 region has the DNA TGTGCCAGCAGCTCGCCAATCAGGGTGTACACCGGGGAGCTGTTTTTT.

This chain links TRBV30 with TRBJ2-3; D perhaps matches TRBD2 (6 bases). The CDR3 length is 13 residues. Germline-derived CDR1 and CDR2 are GTSNPN and SVGIG (reference sequence). V lost 2 bases and J lost 0, with 6 bases in between. CDR3 in DNA: TGTGCCTGGAGTAGCGGGAGCACAGATACGCAGTATTTT. Protein: CAWSSGSTDTQYF.

V usage is TRBV30 and J usage is TRBJ1-2; tentatively, D is TRBD1 (5 bases). The V gene's germline CDR1 is GTSNPN and CDR2 SVGIG (reference sequence). The CDR3 is 14 residues long. The V end lost 3 bases, the J end lost 2 bases, and 13 bases lay between the germline ends. The CDR3 region has the DNA TGTGCCTGGAGGATTCACGGGGGGAACTATGGCTACACCTTC. It specifies CAWRIHGGNYGYTF.

This clone was detected once. The genes are TRBV30 and TRBJ2-1; 8 bases are shared with TRBD1. Losses at the gene ends were 2 bases for V and 7 bases for J; bases not matched to a gene: 7. Per germline, CDR1 GTSNPN and CDR2 SVGIG (reference sequence). This CDR3 has 14 residues. The CDR3 region is CAWSFGQGKNEQFF. CDR3 coding DNA: TGTGCCTGGAGTTTCGGACAGGGTAAAAATGAGCAGTTCTTC.

The chain uses TRBV4-2 and TRBJ1-2; D is perhaps TRBD1 (6 bases). The CDR3 runs to 12 residues. Trimming left V 4 bases short and J 8 bases short, with 11 bases between. Per the germline V gene, CDR1 is LGHNA and CDR2 is YNFKEQ. The DNA of the CDR3 is TGTGCCAGCAGCCCAGACAGGCGAGGCTACACCTTC. Translation: CASSPDRRGYTF.

The chain is built from TRBV30 and TRBJ1-4; D uncertain. Germline CDR1 reads GTSNPN; CDR2 reads SVGIG (reference sequence). This CDR3 has 15 residues. V was pared by 0 bases and J by 7 bases, with 15 bases between. CDR3 in amino acids: CAWSVGLAGAEKLFF. CDR3 sequence (DNA): TGTGCCTGGAGTGTAGGTTTAGCGGGTGCTGAAAAACTGTTTTTT.

CDR3 in DNA: TGTGCCAGCAGCTTAGGAGATGATTCACCCCTCCACTTT. This translates into CASSLGDDSPLHF. The chain is built from TRBV7-8 and TRBJ1-6, with unresolved D. The germline V gene has CDR1 SGHVS and CDR2 FQNEAQ. CDR3 size: 13 residues. The ends were cut back, 1 base at V and 8 bases at J, with 6 bases in the middle.

V is TRBV28 and J is TRBJ1-2, with D perhaps TRBD1 (6 bases). This CDR3 contains 13 residues. The ends were cut back, 8 bases at V and 3 bases at J, with 13 bases in the middle. Germline assignment: CDR1 MDHEN and CDR2 SYDVKM. This CDR3 reads CASQTGPYYGYTF. CDR3 nucleotides: TGTGCCAGCCAGACAGGACCCTACTATGGCTACACCTTC.

The chain uses TRBV13 and TRBJ1-2; possibly TRBD1 for D (6 bases). The CDR3 runs 13 residues. The V and J ends lost 5 bases and 4 bases respectively, with 11 bases between them. Looked up from germline, CDR1 is PRHDT and CDR2 is FYEKMQ (reference sequence). The CDR3 DNA reads as TGTGCCAGCAGCGCCCAAGGGGGCTATGGCTACACCTTC. It is translated as CASSAQGGYGYTF.

J is TRBJ1-6 and V is TRBV4-1; 7 nucleotides align to TRBD1. The V gene end was trimmed by 0 bases and the J gene end by 1 base; junction bases not matched to a gene: 15. CDR1 and CDR2 from the germline V gene are MGHRA and YSYEKL. The CDR3 length is 21 residues. For the CDR3, the DNA is TGCGCCAGCAGCCAAGACCATCTCGGAGGGGGCGCAAGGTCCTATAATTCACCCCTCCACTTT. Residues: CASSQDHLGGGARSYNSPLHF.

The chain joins TRBV24-1 to TRBJ2-3; 14 bases agree with TRBD2. The V segment lost 4 bases and the J segment 5 bases; nucleotides outside the gene matches: 4. Germline CDR1 is KGHDR and CDR2 is SFDVKD. This CDR3 contains 16 residues. The CDR3 bases are TGTGCCACCAGTGAGCGACTAGCGGGAGGGTTAGATACGCAGTATTTT. Translated: CATSERLAGGLDTQYF.

This clone was counted once. The rearrangement uses TRBV7-2 and TRBJ1-2, with D tentatively TRBD1 (6 bases). Trimming cost V 4 bases and J 4 bases, with 10 bases left between them. This CDR3 comprises 13 residues. From germline, CDR1 is SGHTA and CDR2 FQGNSA. This chain's CDR3 is CASSSTGTYGYTF. DNA for the CDR3: TGTGCCAGCAGCTCAACAGGGACCTATGGCTACACCTTC.

The chain links TRBV19 to TRBJ1-2; no clear D gene. CDR3 length: 14 residues. Germline-derived CDR1 and CDR2 are LNHDA and SQIVND (reference sequence). V lost 6 bases to trimming and J lost 8 bases, with 19 bases between them. The CDR3 region is CASSNPGSRQGYTF. Written as DNA, the CDR3 is TGTGCCAGTAGCAATCCGGGATCCCGGCAAGGCTACACCTTC.

CDR3 nucleotides: TGTGCCACCAGTGATCGTGAGAAAGAGACCCAGTACTTC. Amino acids: CATSDREKETQYF. This chain uses TRBV24-1 with TRBJ2-5; no clear D. V lost 3 bases and J 3 bases, leaving 7 bases between the germline ends. CDR1 is KGHDR and CDR2 is SFDVKD in the germline V gene. CDR3 size: 13 residues.

Only one count was recorded for this clone. The J gene is TRBJ1-2, the V gene TRBV24-1, with TRBD1 identical over 7 bases. Trimming at V came to 4 bases and at J to 4 bases, leaving 11 bases not matched to a gene. From germline, CDR1 is KGHDR and CDR2 SFDVKD. The length of the CDR3 is 16 residues. This CDR3 is CATSDQTGIDGYGYTF. The DNA for the CDR3 is TGTGCCACCAGTGACCAGACAGGGATTGACGGCTATGGCTACACCTTC.

V is TRBV10-3 and J is TRBJ2-1, with D possibly matching TRBD2 (6 bases). In germline, CDR1 is ENHRY, CDR2 SYGVKD. The CDR3 runs 15 residues. The V gene lost 6 bases and the J gene lost 3 bases, with 15 bases spanning the gap. CDR3 amino acids: CAIRASGPLYNEQFF. CDR3 in DNA: TGTGCCATCAGAGCGAGCGGGCCCCTCTACAATGAGCAGTTCTTC.

The genes are TRBV4-2 and TRBJ1-1; no clear D. Trimming shortened V by 2 bases and J by 8 bases, and 21 bases separated the two germline ends. This CDR3 has 16 amino acids. CDR1 and CDR2 (germline): LGHNA, YNFKEQ. CDR3 amino acids: CASSQKVLDVPGEAFF. As DNA, the CDR3 is TGTGCCAGCAGCCAAAAAGTTCTGGATGTCCCAGGAGAAGCTTTCTTT.

The chain combines TRBV6-5 with TRBJ1-1, with D possibly being TRBD1 (6 bases). Trimming stripped 6 bases from V and 6 bases from J, with 14 bases between. Germline V CDR1 and CDR2: MNHEY, SVGAGI. The CDR3 runs to 13 residues. This CDR3 reads CASRITGYSEAFF. The CDR3 DNA reads TGTGCCAGCAGAATCACAGGGTACTCTGAAGCTTTCTTT.